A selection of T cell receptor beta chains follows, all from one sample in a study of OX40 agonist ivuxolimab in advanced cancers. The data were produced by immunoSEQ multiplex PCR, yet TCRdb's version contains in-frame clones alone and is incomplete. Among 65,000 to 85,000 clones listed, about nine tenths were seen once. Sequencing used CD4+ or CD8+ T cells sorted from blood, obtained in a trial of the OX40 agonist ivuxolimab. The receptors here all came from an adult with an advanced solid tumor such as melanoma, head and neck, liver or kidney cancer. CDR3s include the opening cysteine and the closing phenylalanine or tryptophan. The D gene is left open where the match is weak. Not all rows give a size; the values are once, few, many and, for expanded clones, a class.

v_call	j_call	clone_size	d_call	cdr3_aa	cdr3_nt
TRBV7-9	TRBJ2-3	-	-	CASGRFGASDTQYF	TGTGCCAGCGGGAGGTTTGGAGCGTCAGATACGCAGTATTTT
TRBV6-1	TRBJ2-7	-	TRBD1	CASSDRQGTYEQYF	TGTGCCAGCAGTGATCGACAGGGGACCTACGAGCAGTACTTC
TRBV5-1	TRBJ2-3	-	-	CASSLNTQGSDTQYF	TGCGCCAGCAGCTTGAATACCCAGGGATCCGATACGCAGTATTTT
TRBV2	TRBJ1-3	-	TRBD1	CASSELVGRGQGNTIYF	TGTGCCAGCAGTGAACTAGTGGGGAGGGGGCAAGGAAACACCATATATTTT
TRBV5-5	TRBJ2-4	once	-	CASSLAVPGLIQYF	TGTGCCAGCAGCTTGGCCGTACCAGGGCTCATTCAGTACTTC
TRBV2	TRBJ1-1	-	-	CASRPTAPNTEAFF	TGTGCCAGCAGACCGACGGCCCCGAACACTGAAGCTTTCTTT
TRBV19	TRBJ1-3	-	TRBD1	CASGQGVSGNTIYF	TGTGCCAGTGGACAGGGTGTCTCTGGAAACACCATATATTTT
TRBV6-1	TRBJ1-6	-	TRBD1	CASSELPGQGGSPLHF	TGTGCCAGCAGCGAACTTCCGGGACAGGGGGGATCACCCCTCCACTTT
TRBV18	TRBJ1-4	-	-	CASSPFNPPEKLFF	TGTGCCAGCTCACCCTTTAACCCTCCAGAAAAACTGTTTTTT
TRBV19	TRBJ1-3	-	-	CASSVEQGLSGNTIYF	TGTGCCAGTAGTGTGGAACAAGGTCTCTCTGGAAACACCATATATTTT
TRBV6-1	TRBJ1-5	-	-	CASMAGRVNQPQHF	TGTGCCAGCATGGCGGGGAGAGTGAATCAGCCCCAGCATTTT
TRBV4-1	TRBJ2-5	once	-	CASSQISLGGETQYF	TGCGCCAGCAGCCAAATTTCACTAGGTGGTGAGACCCAGTACTTC
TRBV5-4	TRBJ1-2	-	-	CASSPGDGRNYGYTF	TGTGCCAGCAGCCCCGGGGACGGGAGGAACTATGGCTACACCTTC
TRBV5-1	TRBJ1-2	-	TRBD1	CASSPGQGEGYTF	TGCGCCAGCAGCCCGGGACAGGGTGAGGGCTACACCTTC
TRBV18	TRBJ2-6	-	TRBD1	CASSTTGTGTSGANVLTF	TGTGCCAGCTCAACAACCGGGACAGGGACATCTGGGGCCAACGTCCTGACTTTC
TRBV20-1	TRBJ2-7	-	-	CSARADEQYF	TGCAGTGCTAGAGCGGATGAGCAGTACTTC
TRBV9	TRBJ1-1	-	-	CASSRQQDTEAFF	TGTGCCAGCAGCAGACAGCAGGACACTGAAGCTTTCTTT